These 10 T cell receptor beta chains came from one sample sequenced in a study of T cell responses to AZD1222 COVID-19 vaccine. The method was immunoSEQ multiplex PCR; TCRdb's version includes in-frame clones alone and lacks a portion of them. The sample includes some 120,000 clones, 70% to 90% seen only once; the top ten take 3.9%. The input for sequencing was peripheral blood, taken on day 0 of MenACWY control vaccination. These receptors were obtained from an adult in good health.

This clone was seen more than once but under ten times. V usage is TRBV6-5 and J usage is TRBJ1-3; D unclear. Trimming removed 1 base from V and 0 bases from J, with 10 bases in between. The germline CDR1 and CDR2 sequences are MNHEY and SVGAGI. The CDR3 loop spans 16 amino acids. The CDR3 DNA sequence: TGTGCCAGCAGTTACTTCCCCAAAGGCTCTGGAAACACCATATATTTT. Its protein product is CASSYFPKGSGNTIYF.

The chain carries TRBV27 and TRBJ1-5, with D perhaps matching TRBD1 (6 bases). V was clipped by 2 bases and J by 6 bases, with 8 bases between them. The CDR3 spans 13 residues. In germline, CDR1 is MNHEY, CDR2 SMNVEV (reference sequence). The CDR3 reads CASSLKTGQPQHF. The DNA for the CDR3 is TGTGCCAGCAGTTTAAAGACAGGTCAGCCCCAGCATTTT.

The gene calls are TRBV29-1 and TRBJ2-1; 7 bases agree with TRBD2. The CDR3 sequence is 13 residues long. Germline V CDR1 and CDR2: SQVTM, ANQGSEA. J was trimmed by 5 bases and V by 2 bases; bases with no gene match: 3. CDR3 in amino acids: CSVESGTNNEQFF. The CDR3 DNA follows: TGCAGCGTTGAAAGCGGGACCAACAATGAGCAGTTCTTC.

The sample holds one count of this clone. The chain couples TRBV11-2 to TRBJ2-7; 10 bases are a match to TRBD1. Germline CDR1 SGHAT, CDR2 FQNNGV. V shed 2 bases and J 3 bases; nucleotides not matched to a gene: 10. This CDR3 spans 17 amino acids. The CDR3 region is CASSLNLGQGVLYEQYF. The CDR3 bases are TGTGCCAGCAGCTTAAACCTCGGACAGGGGGTCCTCTACGAGCAGTACTTC.

This chain uses TRBV21-1 with TRBJ1-5. TRBV21-1 is reported as a pseudogene. CDR3 size: 18 residues. CDR3 region: CASSKSIGGFDYNQPQHF. The CDR3 nucleotides read TGTGCCAGCAGCAAATCGATCGGTGGCTTTGATTACAATCAGCCCCAGCATTTT.

The chain has TRBV2 and TRBJ1-5; 8 bases fit TRBD1. V was clipped by 4 bases and J by 2 bases; unmatched bases: 1. The germline CDR1 and CDR2 sequences are SNHLY and FYNNEI. The CDR3 extends over 14 amino acids. The CDR3, as DNA: TGTGCCAGCAGTGCACAGGGGGGCAATCAGCCCCAGCATTTT. This translates into CASSAQGGNQPQHF.

The V call is TRBV12-3 or TRBV12-4, the J call TRBJ1-2; D might be TRBD1 (6 bases). V was trimmed by 6 bases and J by 8 bases, leaving 16 bases between them. This CDR3 region has 13 residues. The DNA of the CDR3 is TGTGCCAGCAGCCAGGGGTTTGCGGGGGGCTACACCTTC. This gives the protein CASSQGFAGGYTF.

The chain combines TRBV6-4 with TRBJ2-3; 12 positions match TRBD2. Germline V lookup: CDR1 MRHNA, CDR2 SNTAGT. V gave up 6 bases and J gave up 3 bases; unmatched junction bases: 4. CDR3 length: 15 residues. CDR3 DNA sequence: TGTGCCAGCAGCGCTAGCGGGGGGGCGACAGATACGCAGTATTTT. Translated: CASSASGGATDTQYF.

The rearrangement uses TRBV6-5 and TRBJ2-3; the match to TRBD2 covers 8 bases. CDR1 MNHEY and CDR2 SVGAGI come from the germline V gene. Unmatched junction bases numbered 7, after V lost 8 bases and J lost 6 bases. This CDR3 comprises 13 residues. The DNA for the CDR3 is TGTGCCAGCGGACTAGCCGGGGCGGATACGCAGTATTTT. Its protein is CASGLAGADTQYF.

V and J are TRBV19 and TRBJ2-6; no firm D call. The CDR3 contains 14 residues. V lost 8 bases to trimming and J lost 0 bases, with 8 bases between them. In germline, CDR1 is LNHDA, CDR2 SQIVND (reference sequence). DNA for the CDR3: TGTGCCAGTGCCCACTACTCTGGGGCCAACGTCCTGACTTTC. Protein sequence: CASAHYSGANVLTF. The full variable domain, completed using reference TRBV19 and TRBJ2-6, is DGGITQSPKYLFRKEGQNVTLSCEQNLNHDAMYWYRQDPGQGLRLIYYSQIVNDFQKGDIAEGYSVSREKKESFPLTVTSAQKNPTAFYLCASAHYSGANVLTFGAGSRLTVL.